This TCR beta chain originates from a study of blood T cell repertoires in COVID-19. Study as a whole: The origin of the acute and convalescent COVID-19 samples was the United States, Italy and Spain. T cells, B-cell-depleted T cells, or PBMCs supplied cDNA or gDNA.

In the authors' methods: Nucleated cell counts were estimated from reference gene primer amplification. This table comes from immunoSEQ multiplex PCR, and its TCRdb copy is limited to in-frame clones, with some not included. That table furnishes V, J and clone size, whereas the DNA furnished D and trimming. The table shows 190,000 or so clones, with around nine tenths occurring only once. The CDR3 totals 15 residues. V dropped 0 bases and J dropped 3 bases, with 12 bases sitting between them. CDR1 SGHRS and CDR2 YFSETQ come from the germline V gene. The chain carries TRBV5-1 and TRBJ2-5, with TRBD1 as a possible D gene (6 bases). The source material was peripheral blood. This TCR came from a woman under 30 who had recovered from COVID-19. CDR3 residues: CASSLGAGAEETQYF. The CDR3 nucleotides read TGCGCCAGCAGCTTGGGGGCAGGGGCGGAAGAGACCCAGTACTTC.